This TCR beta chain appears in the sequencing data of a study of OX40 agonist ivuxolimab in advanced cancers. Overall study context: Partial responses were achieved by three patients: one hepatocellular carcinoma, two cutaneous melanoma.

The protocol was immunoSEQ multiplex PCR, while the TCRdb copy is restricted to in-frame clones and leaves out a portion. The repertoire holds 75,000 to 80,000 clones, with 65% to 85% as singletons. Findings and caveats of the study: Expanded clones belonging to CD8+ T cells outnumbered, on average, those of CD4+.

V lost 4 bases to trimming and J lost 0 bases; unmatched junction nucleotides: 9. The germline CDR1 and CDR2 sequences are SGHTA and FQGNSA. This CDR3 is built from 16 residues. Turning to this clone: Its target is unknown.

This receptor was taken from an adult with an advanced solid tumor such as melanoma, head and neck, liver or kidney cancer. The chain is built from TRBV7-2 and TRBJ2-7; TRBD1 agrees at 7 bases. The source was CD4+ or CD8+ T cells sorted from blood, collected in a trial of the OX40 agonist ivuxolimab. CDR3 sequence: CASSYNGQASSYEQYF. The CDR3 bases are TGTGCCAGCAGCTACAACGGACAGGCGTCCTCCTACGAGCAGTACTTC.